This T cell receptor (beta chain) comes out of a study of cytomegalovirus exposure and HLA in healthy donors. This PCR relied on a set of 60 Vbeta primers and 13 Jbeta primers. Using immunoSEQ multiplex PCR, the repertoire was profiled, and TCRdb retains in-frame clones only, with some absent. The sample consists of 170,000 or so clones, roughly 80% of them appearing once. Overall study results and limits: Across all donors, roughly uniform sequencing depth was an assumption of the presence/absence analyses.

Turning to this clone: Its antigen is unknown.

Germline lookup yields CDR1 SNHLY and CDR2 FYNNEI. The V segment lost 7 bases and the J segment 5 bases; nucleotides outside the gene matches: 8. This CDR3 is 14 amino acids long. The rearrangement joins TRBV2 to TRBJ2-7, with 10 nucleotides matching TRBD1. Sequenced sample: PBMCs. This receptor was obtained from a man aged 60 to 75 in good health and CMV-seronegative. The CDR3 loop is CASKPGQGRDEQYF. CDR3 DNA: TGTGCCAGCAAGCCGGGACAGGGGCGTGACGAGCAGTACTTC.